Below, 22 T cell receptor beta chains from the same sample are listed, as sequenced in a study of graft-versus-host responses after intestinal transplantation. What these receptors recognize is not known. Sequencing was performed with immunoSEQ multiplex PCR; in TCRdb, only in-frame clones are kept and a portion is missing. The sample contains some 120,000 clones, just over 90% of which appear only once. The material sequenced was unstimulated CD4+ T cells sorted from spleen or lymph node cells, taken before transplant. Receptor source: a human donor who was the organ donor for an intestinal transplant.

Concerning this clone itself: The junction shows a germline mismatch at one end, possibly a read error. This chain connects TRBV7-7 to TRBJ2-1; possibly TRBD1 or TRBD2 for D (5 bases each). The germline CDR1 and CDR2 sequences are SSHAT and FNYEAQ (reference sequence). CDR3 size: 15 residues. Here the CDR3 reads CASSPSAGTYNEQFF. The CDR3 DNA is TGTGCTAGCAGCCCCTCGGCAGGGACGTACAATGAGCAGTTCTTC. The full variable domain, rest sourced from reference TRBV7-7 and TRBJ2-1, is GAGVSQSPRYKVTKRGQDVTLRCDPISSHATLYWYQQALGQGPEFLTYFNYEAQPDKSGLPSDRFSAERPEGSISTLTIQRTEQRDSAMYRCASSPSAGTYNEQFFGPGTRLTVL.

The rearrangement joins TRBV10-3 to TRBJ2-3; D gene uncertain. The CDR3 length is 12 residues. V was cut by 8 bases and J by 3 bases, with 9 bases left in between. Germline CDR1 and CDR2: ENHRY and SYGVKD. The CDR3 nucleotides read TGTGCCATCGCCCCAGCAACAGATACGCAGTATTTT. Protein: CAIAPATDTQYF.

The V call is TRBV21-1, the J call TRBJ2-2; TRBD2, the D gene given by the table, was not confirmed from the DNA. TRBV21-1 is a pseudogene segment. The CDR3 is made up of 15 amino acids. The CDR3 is CASTQLAANTGELFF. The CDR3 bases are TGTGCCAGCACCCAACTAGCGGCTAACACCGGGGAGCTGTTTTTT.

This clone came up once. In DNA, the CDR3 is TGCAGCGGTACTAGCGCCTTAGGGAATGGTGAGCAGTTCTTC. It is translated as CSGTSALGNGEQFF. The chain combines TRBV29-1 with TRBJ2-1; TRBD2 agrees at 7 bases. The CDR3 runs to 14 residues. The germline CDR1 and CDR2 sequences are SQVTM and ANQGSEA. Germline trimming cut 7 bases from V and 9 bases from J; bases unmatched to any gene: 15.

The CDR3 DNA reads TGTGCCAGCATAAGGGTTGGCTCCTACAATGAGCAGTTCTTC. It is translated as CASIRVGSYNEQFF. The J gene is TRBJ2-1, the V gene TRBV6-1; D not certain. Trimming removed 7 bases at V and 0 bases at J, with 10 bases between. The CDR3 spans 14 residues. CDR1 is MNHNS and CDR2 is SASEGT in the germline V gene.

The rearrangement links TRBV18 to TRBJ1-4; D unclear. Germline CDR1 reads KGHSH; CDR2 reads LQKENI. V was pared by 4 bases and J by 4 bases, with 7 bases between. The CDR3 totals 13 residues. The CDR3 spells CASSQIGNEKLFF. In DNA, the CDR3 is TGTGCCAGCTCACAGATTGGTAATGAAAAACTGTTTTTT.

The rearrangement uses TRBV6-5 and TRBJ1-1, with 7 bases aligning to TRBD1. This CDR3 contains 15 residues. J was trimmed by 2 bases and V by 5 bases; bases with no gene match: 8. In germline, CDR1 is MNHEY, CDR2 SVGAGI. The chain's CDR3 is CASSGGGAGNTEAFF. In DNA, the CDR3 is TGTGCCAGCAGTGGAGGGGGCGCGGGAAACACTGAAGCTTTCTTT.

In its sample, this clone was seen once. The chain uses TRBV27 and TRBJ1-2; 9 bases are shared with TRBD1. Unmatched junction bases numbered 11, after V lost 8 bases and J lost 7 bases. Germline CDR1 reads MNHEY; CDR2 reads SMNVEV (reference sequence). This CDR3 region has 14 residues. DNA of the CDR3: TGTGCCAGCGGTAGTCAACCGGACAGGGGTGGCTACACCTTC. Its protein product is CASGSQPDRGGYTF.

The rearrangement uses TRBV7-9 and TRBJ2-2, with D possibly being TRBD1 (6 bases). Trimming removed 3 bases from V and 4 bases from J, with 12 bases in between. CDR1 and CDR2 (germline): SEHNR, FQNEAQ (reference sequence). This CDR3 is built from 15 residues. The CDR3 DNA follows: TGTGCCAGCAGCTTGGGGGCAAGGAGCACCGGGGAGCTGTTTTTT. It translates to CASSLGARSTGELFF.

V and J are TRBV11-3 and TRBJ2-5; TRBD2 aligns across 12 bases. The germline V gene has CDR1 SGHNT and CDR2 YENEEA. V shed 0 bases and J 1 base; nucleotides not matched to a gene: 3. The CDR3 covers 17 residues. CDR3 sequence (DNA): TGTGCCAGCAGCTTAGAGGGACTAGCGGGTTTCCAAGAGACCCAGTACTTC. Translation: CASSLEGLAGFQETQYF.

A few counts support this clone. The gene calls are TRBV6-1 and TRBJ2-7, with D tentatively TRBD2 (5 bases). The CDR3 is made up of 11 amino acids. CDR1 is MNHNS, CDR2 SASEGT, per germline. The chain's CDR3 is CATGGLYEQYF. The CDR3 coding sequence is TGTGCAACCGGCGGGCTTTACGAGCAGTACTTC.

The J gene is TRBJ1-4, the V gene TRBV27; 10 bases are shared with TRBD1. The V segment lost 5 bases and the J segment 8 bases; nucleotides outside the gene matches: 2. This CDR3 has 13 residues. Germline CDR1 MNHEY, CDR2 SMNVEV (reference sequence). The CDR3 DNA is TGTGCCAGCAGTCGACAGGGGGCAGAAAAACTGTTTTTT. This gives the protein CASSRQGAEKLFF.

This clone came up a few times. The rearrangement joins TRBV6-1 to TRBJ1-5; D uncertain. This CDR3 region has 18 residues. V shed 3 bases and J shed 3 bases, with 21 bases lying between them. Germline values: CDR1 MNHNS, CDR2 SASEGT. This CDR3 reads CASSDFTPIGAYNQPQHF. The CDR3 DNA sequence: TGTGCCAGCAGTGATTTCACCCCCATTGGAGCCTACAATCAGCCCCAGCATTTT.

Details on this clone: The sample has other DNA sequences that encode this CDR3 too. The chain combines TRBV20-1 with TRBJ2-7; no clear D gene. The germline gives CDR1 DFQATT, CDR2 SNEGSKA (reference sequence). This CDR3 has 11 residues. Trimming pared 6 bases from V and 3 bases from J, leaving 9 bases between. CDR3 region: CSARVGYEQYF. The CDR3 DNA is TGCAGTGCCCGGGTCGGCTACGAGCAGTACTTC.

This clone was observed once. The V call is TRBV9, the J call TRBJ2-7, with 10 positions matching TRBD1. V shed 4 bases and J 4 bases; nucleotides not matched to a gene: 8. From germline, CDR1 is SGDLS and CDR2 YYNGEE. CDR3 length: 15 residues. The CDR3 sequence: CASSPSDRGFYEQYF. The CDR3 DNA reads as TGTGCCAGCAGCCCTTCGGACAGGGGGTTTTACGAGCAGTACTTC. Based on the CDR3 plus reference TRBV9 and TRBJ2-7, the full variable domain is DSGVTQTPKHLITATGQRVTLRCSPRSGDLSVYWYQQSLDQGLQFLIQYYNGEERAKGNILERFSAQQFPDLHSELNLSSLELGDSALYFCASSPSDRGFYEQYFGPGTRLTVT.

CDR3 loop: CASSNQGFGELFF. In DNA, the CDR3 is TGTGCCAGCTCAAACCAGGGGTTCGGGGAGCTGTTTTTT. V is TRBV18 and J is TRBJ2-2, with D possibly being TRBD1 (6 bases). V lost 5 bases and J lost 7, with 11 bases in between. Per germline, CDR1 KGHSH and CDR2 LQKENI. This CDR3 comprises 13 residues.

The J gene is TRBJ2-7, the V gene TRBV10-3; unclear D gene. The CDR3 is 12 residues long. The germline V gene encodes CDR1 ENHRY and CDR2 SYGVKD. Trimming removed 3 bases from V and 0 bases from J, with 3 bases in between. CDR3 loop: CAISENSYEQYF. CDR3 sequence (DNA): TGTGCCATCAGTGAAAACTCCTACGAGCAGTACTTC.

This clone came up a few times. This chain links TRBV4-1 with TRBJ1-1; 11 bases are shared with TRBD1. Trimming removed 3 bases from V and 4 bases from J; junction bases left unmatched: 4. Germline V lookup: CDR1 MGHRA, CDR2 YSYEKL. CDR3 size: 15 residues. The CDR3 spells CASSQGQGVSTEAFF. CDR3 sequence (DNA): TGCGCCAGCAGCCAGGGACAGGGGGTGAGCACTGAAGCTTTCTTT.

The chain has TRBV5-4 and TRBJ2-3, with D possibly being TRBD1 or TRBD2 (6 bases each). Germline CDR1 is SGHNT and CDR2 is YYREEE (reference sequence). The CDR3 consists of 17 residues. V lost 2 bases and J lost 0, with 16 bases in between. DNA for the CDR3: TGTGCCAGCAGCTTAGGGGGACTCCTGACTAGCACAGATACGCAGTATTTT. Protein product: CASSLGGLLTSTDTQYF.

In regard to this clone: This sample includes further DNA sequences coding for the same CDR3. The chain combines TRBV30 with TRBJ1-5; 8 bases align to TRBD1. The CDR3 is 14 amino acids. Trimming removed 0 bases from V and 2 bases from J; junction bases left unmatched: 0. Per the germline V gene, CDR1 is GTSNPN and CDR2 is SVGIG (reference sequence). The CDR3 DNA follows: TGTGCCTGGAGTGTACAGGGGGGCAATCAGCCCCAGCATTTT. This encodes CAWSVQGGNQPQHF.

This chain's CDR3 is CASIWGVRAFF. In DNA, the CDR3 is TGTGCCAGCATCTGGGGGGTCAGGGCTTTCTTT. V usage is TRBV27 and J usage is TRBJ1-1; tentatively, D is TRBD1 (5 bases). V lost 7 bases, J lost 11 bases, and 14 bases lay in between. The CDR3 consists of 11 residues. In germline, CDR1 is MNHEY, CDR2 SMNVEV (reference sequence).

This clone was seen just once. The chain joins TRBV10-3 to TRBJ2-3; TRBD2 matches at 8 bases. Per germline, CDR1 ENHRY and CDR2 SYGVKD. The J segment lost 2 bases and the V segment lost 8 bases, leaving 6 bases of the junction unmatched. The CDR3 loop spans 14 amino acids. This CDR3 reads CAIGRAGDTDTQYF. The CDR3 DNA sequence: TGTGCCATCGGAAGAGCGGGAGACACAGATACGCAGTATTTT.